These 14 T cell receptor beta chains originate from one sample sequenced in a study of blood T cell repertoires in COVID-19. Sequencing was performed with immunoSEQ multiplex PCR; in TCRdb, only in-frame clones are kept and a portion is missing. The sample yields approximately 400,000 clones, approximately 89% seen once. Sequencing input: peripheral blood. These receptor sequences come from a woman aged 50 to 60 with COVID-19, enrolled during active disease.

The chain is built from TRBV10-3 and TRBJ1-2; 8 nucleotides align to TRBD1. Trimming at V came to 7 bases and at J to 8 bases, leaving 9 bases not matched to a gene. Germline V lookup: CDR1 ENHRY, CDR2 SYGVKD. The CDR3 sequence is 13 residues long. The CDR3 nucleotides are TGTGCCATCACCGGACAGGGTTCAGGGGGCTACACCTTC. It translates to CAITGQGSGGYTF.

The rearrangement links TRBV5-5 to TRBJ2-3; 8 positions agree with TRBD1. The CDR3 is made up of 15 amino acids. Germline V CDR1 and CDR2: SGHKS, YYEKEE (reference sequence). After removal of 2 bases from V and 2 bases from J, the junction contained 4 bases not matched to a gene. The CDR3 DNA sequence: TGTGCCAGCAGCTTCACAGGGGGACCCACAGATACGCAGTATTTT. This codes for CASSFTGGPTDTQYF.

This chain links TRBV12-3 or TRBV12-4 with TRBJ2-7; the D gene is possibly TRBD1 (6 bases). The CDR3 has 13 amino acids. Trimming pared 2 bases from V and 7 bases from J, leaving 12 bases between. This chain's CDR3 is CASSLSRGGEQYF. CDR3 DNA sequence: TGTGCCAGCAGTTTAAGCAGGGGTGGAGAGCAGTACTTC.

J is TRBJ1-2 and V is TRBV6-5, with 9 bases aligning to TRBD1. CDR1 is MNHEY, CDR2 SVGAGI, per germline. CDR3 length: 14 amino acids. V was pared by 4 bases and J by 8 bases, with 8 bases of the junction left unmatched. CDR3 region: CASSSTGGFYGYTF. The CDR3 nucleotides read TGTGCCAGCAGTTCTACAGGGGGCTTCTACGGCTACACCTTC.

This clone was counted between two and nine times. The gene calls are TRBV27 and TRBJ1-2; TRBD1 matches at 10 bases. With V trimmed by 5 bases and J by 5 bases, 8 bases remained unmatched. Germline CDR1 and CDR2: MNHEY and SMNVEV (reference sequence). The CDR3 is made up of 15 amino acids. The CDR3 here is CASSAAGTGVYGYTF. CDR3 coding DNA: TGTGCCAGCAGTGCCGCCGGGACAGGGGTTTATGGCTACACCTTC.

The chain is built from TRBV10-2 and TRBJ2-3; the D is unclear. This CDR3 spans 15 amino acids. Germline loops: CDR1 WSHSY, CDR2 SAAADI. Trimming pared 8 bases from V and 2 bases from J, leaving 17 bases between. The CDR3 loop reads CASAETADSTDTQYF. The CDR3 DNA reads as TGCGCCAGCGCAGAGACGGCAGACTCCACAGATACGCAGTATTTT.

This chain joins TRBV5-1 and TRBJ1-6; no firm D call. CDR1 and CDR2 (germline): SGHRS, YFSETQ. V was pared by 4 bases and J by 6 bases, with 14 bases between. This CDR3 contains 15 residues. DNA of the CDR3: TGCGCCAGCAGCCTGGACCTCGCCGGTAATTCACCCCTCCACTTT. Translated: CASSLDLAGNSPLHF.

The chain carries TRBV12-3 or TRBV12-4 and TRBJ1-2; D uncertain. The CDR3 is 13 residues long. V lost 7 bases and J lost 4, with 13 bases in between. The CDR3 region is CASTTWSGYGYTF. The CDR3 DNA sequence: TGTGCCAGCACCACTTGGTCGGGCTATGGCTACACCTTC.

The CDR3 region is CASSTFSRDRVTGELFF. The CDR3 nucleotides are TGTGCCAGCAGCACCTTCAGCCGGGACAGGGTTACCGGGGAGCTGTTTTTT. The chain uses TRBV21-1 and TRBJ2-2; TRBD1, the table's D call, was not compared with the DNA. TRBV21-1 is flagged as a pseudogene. The CDR3 sequence is 17 residues long.

The chain couples TRBV4-1 to TRBJ1-1; 8 nucleotides agree with TRBD1. The V gene's germline CDR1 is MGHRA and CDR2 YSYEKL. This CDR3 has 13 amino acids. The V and J ends lost 1 base and 7 bases, in that order; junction bases with no gene match: 2. Here the CDR3 reads CASSQGQGFEAFF. The CDR3 DNA follows: TGCGCCAGCAGCCAAGGACAGGGGTTTGAAGCTTTCTTT.

The chain couples TRBV28 to TRBJ2-7; possible D gene TRBD1, 6 bases. Per the germline V gene, CDR1 is MDHEN and CDR2 is SYDVKM. Trimming cost V 6 bases and J 0 bases, with 9 bases left between them. CDR3 length: 13 residues. The CDR3 loop reads CASRRGGSYEQYF. Here the CDR3 DNA reads TGTGCCAGCAGGAGAGGGGGCTCCTACGAGCAGTACTTC. Drawing the rest from reference TRBV28 and TRBJ2-7, the complete variable domain is DVKVTQSSRYLVKRTGEKVFLECVQDMDHENMFWYRQDPGLGLRLIYFSYDVKMKEKGDIPEGYSVSREKKERFSLILESASTNQTSMYLCASRRGGSYEQYFGPGTRLTVT.

A note on this clone: Mismatch with germline at one junction end may stem from a read error. The chain combines TRBV10-3 with TRBJ2-3; 15 nucleotides align to TRBD2. CDR3 size: 13 residues. Germline V gene lookup returns CDR1 ENHRY and CDR2 SYGVKD. This CDR3 reads CAISGPGLAGGGF. In DNA, the CDR3 is TGTGCCATCAGTGGGCCGGGACTAGCGGGGGGCGGGTTT.

V is TRBV5-5 and J is TRBJ2-7; maybe TRBD1 (6 bases). V dropped 0 bases and J dropped 0 bases, with 7 bases sitting between them. CDR1 is SGHKS, CDR2 YYEKEE, per germline (reference sequence). The CDR3 sequence is 14 residues long. The chain's CDR3 is CASSLGTVSYEQYF. In nucleotides, the CDR3 is TGTGCCAGCAGCTTGGGGACAGTCTCCTACGAGCAGTACTTC.

The chain has TRBV5-4 and TRBJ1-6; D is ambiguous. Germline V gene sequence: CDR1 SGHNT, CDR2 YYREEE (reference sequence). Between the trimmed V and J ends, which lost 1 base and 8 bases, there was a span of 13 bases. The CDR3 loop spans 15 amino acids. This chain's CDR3 is CASSLWSVRDSPLHF. The CDR3 DNA sequence: TGTGCCAGCAGCTTGTGGTCCGTGCGTGATTCACCCCTCCACTTT.